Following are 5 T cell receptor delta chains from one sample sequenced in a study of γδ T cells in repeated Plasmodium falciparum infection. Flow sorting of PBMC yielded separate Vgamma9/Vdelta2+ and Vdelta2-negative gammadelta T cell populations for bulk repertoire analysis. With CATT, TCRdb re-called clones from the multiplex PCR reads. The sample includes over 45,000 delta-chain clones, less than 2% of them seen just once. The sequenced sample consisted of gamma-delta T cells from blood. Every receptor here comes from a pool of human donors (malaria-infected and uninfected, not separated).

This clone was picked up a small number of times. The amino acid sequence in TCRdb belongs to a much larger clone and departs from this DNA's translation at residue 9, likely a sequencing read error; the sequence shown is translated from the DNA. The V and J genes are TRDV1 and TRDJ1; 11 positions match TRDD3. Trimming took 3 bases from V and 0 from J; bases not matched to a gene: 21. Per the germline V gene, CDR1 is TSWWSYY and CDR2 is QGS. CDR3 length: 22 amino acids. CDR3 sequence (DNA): TGTGCTCTTGGGGACCTTTCCTCCTGCGGGTTACTGGGGGATAGGAACACCGATAAACTCATCTTT. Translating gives CALGDLSSCGLLGDRNTDKLIF.

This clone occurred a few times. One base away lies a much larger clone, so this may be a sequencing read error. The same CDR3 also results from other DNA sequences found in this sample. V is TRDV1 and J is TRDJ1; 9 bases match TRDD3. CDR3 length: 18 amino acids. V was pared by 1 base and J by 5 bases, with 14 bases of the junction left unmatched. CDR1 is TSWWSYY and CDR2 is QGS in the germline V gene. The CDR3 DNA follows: TGTGCTCTTGGGGAACCAATGGTCCTGGGGGATGCCACGGATAAACTCATCTTT. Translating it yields CALGEPMVLGDATDKLIF.

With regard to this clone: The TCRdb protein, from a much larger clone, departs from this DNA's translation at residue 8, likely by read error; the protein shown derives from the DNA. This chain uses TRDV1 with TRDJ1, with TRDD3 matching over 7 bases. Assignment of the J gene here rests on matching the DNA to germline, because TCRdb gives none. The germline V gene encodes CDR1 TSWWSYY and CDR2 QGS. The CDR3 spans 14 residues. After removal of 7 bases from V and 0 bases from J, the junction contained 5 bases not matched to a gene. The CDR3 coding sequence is TGTGCTCTTGTCTGGGGGGCGTACACCGATAAACTCATCTTT. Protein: CALVWGAYTDKLIF.

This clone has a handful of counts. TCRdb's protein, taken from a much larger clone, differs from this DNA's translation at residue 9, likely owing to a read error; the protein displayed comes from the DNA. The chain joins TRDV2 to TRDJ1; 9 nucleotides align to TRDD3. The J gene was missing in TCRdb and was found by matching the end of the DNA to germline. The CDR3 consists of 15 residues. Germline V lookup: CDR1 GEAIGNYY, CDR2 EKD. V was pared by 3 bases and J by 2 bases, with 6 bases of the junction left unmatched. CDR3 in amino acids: CACDALLGETDKLIF. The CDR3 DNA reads TGTGCCTGTGACGCCTTACTGGGGGAGACCGATAAACTCATCTTT.

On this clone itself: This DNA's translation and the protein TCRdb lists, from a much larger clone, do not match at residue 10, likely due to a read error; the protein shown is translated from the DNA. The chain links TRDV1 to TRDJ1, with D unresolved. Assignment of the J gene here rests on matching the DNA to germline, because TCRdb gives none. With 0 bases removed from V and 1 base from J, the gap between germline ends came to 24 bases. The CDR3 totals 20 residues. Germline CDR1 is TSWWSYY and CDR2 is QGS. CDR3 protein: CALGELGPPVGRSFTDKLIF. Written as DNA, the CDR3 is TGTGCTCTTGGGGAACTTGGGCCCCCCGTGGGCCGCTCCTTCACCGATAAACTCATCTTT.